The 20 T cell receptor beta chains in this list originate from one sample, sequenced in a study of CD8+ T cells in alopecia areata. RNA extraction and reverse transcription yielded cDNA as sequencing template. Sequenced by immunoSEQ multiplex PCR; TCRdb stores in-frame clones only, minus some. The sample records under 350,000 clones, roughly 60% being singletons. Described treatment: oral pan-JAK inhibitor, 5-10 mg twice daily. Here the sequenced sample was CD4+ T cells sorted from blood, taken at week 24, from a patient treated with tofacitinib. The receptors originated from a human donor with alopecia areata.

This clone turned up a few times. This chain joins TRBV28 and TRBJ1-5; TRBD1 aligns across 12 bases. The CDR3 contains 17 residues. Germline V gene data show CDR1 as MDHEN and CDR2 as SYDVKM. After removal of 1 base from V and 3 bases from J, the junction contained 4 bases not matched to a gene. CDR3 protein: CASSLSPGQGANQPQHF. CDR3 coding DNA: TGTGCCAGCAGTTTATCCCCGGGACAGGGGGCCAATCAGCCCCAGCATTTT.

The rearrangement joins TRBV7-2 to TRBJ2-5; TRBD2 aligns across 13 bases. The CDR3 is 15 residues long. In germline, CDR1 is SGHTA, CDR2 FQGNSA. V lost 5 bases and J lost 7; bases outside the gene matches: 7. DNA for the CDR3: TGTGCCAGCAGCCTAACTAGCGGGGGGGCCAGGACCCAGTACTTC. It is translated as CASSLTSGGARTQYF.

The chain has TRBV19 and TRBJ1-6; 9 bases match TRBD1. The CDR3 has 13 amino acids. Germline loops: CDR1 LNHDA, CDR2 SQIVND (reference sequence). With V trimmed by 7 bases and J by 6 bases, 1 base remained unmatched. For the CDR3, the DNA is TGTGCCAGTAAGACAGGGGGTAATTCACCCCTCCACTTT. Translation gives CASKTGGNSPLHF.

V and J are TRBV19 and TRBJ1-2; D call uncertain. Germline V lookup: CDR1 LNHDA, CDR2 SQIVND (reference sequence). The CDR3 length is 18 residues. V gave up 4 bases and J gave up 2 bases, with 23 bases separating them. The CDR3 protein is CASSTLLGDTAGNYGYTF. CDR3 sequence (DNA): TGTGCCAGTAGTACCCTCTTAGGCGACACCGCCGGAAACTATGGCTACACCTTC.

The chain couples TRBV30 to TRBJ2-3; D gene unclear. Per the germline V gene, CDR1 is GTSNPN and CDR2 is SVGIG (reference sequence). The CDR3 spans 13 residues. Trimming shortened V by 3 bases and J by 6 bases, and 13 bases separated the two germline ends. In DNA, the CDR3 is TGTGCCTGGAGGAGTGGGCGTGGGGATACGCAGTATTTT. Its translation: CAWRSGRGDTQYF. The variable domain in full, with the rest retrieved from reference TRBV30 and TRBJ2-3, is SQTIHQWPATLVQPVGSPLSLECTVEGTSNPNLYWYRQAAGRGLQLLFYSVGIGQISSEVPQNLSASRPQDRQFILSSKKLLLSDSGFYLCAWRSGRGDTQYFGPGTRLTVL.

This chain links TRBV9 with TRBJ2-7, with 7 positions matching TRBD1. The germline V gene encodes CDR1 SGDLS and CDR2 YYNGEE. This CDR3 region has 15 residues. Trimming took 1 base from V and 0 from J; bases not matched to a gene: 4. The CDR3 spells CASSVRTGVSYEQYF. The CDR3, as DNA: TGTGCCAGCAGCGTAAGAACAGGGGTCTCCTACGAGCAGTACTTC. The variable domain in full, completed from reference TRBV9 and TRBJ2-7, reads DSGVTQTPKHLITATGQRVTLRCSPRSGDLSVYWYQQSLDQGLQFLIQYYNGEERAKGNILERFSAQQFPDLHSELNLSSLELGDSALYFCASSVRTGVSYEQYFGPGTRLTVT.

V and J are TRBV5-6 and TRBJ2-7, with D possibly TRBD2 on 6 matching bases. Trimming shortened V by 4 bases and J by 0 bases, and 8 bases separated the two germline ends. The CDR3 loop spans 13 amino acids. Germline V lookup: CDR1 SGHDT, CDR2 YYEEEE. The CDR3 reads CASSRGISYEQYF. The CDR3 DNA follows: TGTGCCAGCAGCCGGGGGATCTCCTACGAGCAGTACTTC.

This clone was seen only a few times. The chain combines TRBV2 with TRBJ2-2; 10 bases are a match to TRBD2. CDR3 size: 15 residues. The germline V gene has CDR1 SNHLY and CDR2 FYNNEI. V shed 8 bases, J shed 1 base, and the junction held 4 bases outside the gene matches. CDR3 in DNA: TGTGCCAGCGGCCGACTAGCGGGGAACACCGGGGAGCTGTTTTTT. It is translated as CASGRLAGNTGELFF.

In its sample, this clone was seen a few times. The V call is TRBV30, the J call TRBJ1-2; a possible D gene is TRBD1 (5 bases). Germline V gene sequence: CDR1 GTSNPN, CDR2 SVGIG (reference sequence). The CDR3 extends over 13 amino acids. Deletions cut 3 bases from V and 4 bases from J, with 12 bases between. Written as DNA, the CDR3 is TGTGCCTGGAGAAGGGGAAGGTCCTATGGCTACACCTTC. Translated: CAWRRGRSYGYTF.

The CDR3 DNA reads as TGTGCCTGGAGTGTATTAGAGTACGAGCAGTACTTC. Protein product: CAWSVLEYEQYF. V and J are TRBV30 and TRBJ2-7; D is unresolved. The germline gives CDR1 GTSNPN, CDR2 SVGIG (reference sequence). V lost 0 bases, J lost 4 bases, and 7 bases lay in between. This CDR3 has 12 residues.

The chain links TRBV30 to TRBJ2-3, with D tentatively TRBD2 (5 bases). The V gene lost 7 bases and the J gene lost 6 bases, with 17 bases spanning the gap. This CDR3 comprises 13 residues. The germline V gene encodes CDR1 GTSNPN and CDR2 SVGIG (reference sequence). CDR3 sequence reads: CASGNVASDTQYF. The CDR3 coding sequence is TGTGCCTCGGGGAATGTGGCCAGCGATACGCAGTATTTT.

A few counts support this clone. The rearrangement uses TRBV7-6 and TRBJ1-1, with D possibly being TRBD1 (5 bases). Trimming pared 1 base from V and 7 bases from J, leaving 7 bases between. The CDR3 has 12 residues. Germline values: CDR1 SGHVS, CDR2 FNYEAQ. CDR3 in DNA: TGTGCCAGCAGCTTAGTGGGGGGTGAAGCTTTCTTT. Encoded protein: CASSLVGGEAFF.

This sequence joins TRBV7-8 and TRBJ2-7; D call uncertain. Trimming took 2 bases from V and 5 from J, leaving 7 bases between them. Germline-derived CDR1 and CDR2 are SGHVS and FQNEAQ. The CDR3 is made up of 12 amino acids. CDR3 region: CASSLSGHEQYF. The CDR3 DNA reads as TGTGCCAGCAGCTTATCAGGCCACGAGCAGTACTTC. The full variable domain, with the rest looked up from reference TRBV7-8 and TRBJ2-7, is GAGVSQSPRYKVAKRGQDVALRCDPISGHVSLFWYQQALGQGPEFLTYFQNEAQLDKSGLPSDRFFAERPEGSVSTLKIQRTQQEDSAVYLCASSLSGHEQYFGPGTRLTVT.

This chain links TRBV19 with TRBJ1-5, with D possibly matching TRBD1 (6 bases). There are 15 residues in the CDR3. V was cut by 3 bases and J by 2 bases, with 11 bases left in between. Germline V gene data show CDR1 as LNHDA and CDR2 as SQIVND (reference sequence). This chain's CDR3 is CASSMEGVGNQPQHF. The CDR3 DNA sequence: TGTGCCAGTAGTATGGAGGGGGTCGGCAATCAGCCCCAGCATTTT.

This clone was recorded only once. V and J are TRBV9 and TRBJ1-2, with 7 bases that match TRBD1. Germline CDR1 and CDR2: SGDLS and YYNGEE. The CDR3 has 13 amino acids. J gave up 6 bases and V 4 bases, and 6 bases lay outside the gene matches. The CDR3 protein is CASSPTGFNGYTF. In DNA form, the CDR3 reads TGTGCCAGCAGCCCGACAGGGTTCAATGGCTACACCTTC.

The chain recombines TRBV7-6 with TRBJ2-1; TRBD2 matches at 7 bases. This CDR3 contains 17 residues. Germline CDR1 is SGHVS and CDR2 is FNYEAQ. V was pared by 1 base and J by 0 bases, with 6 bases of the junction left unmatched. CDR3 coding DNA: TGTGCCAGCAGCTTAGTGACTAGCCGAAGCTCCTACAATGAGCAGTTCTTC. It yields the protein CASSLVTSRSSYNEQFF.

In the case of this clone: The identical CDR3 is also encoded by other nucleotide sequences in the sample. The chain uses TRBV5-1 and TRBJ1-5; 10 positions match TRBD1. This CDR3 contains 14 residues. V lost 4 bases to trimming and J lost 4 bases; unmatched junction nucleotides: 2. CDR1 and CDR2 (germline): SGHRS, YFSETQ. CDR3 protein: CASSPGQGNQPQHF. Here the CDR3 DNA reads TGCGCCAGCAGCCCGGGACAGGGGAATCAGCCCCAGCATTTT.

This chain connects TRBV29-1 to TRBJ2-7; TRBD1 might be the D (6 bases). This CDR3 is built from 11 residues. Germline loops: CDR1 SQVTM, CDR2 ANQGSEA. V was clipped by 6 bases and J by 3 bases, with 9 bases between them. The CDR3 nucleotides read TGCAGCGTCGTACAGGGCTACGAGCAGTACTTC. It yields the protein CSVVQGYEQYF.

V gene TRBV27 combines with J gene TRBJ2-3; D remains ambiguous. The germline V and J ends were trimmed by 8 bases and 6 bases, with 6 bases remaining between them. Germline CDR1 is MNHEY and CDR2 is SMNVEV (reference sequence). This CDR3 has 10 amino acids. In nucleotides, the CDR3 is TGTGCCAGCCCCCAGGATACGCAGTATTTT. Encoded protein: CASPQDTQYF.

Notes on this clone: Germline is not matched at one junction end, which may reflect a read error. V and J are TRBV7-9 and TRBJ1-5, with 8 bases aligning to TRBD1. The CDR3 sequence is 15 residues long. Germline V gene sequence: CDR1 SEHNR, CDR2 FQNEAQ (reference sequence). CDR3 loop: CASSPGQGSDQPQHF. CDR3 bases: TGTGCCAGCAGCCCCGGACAGGGTAGCGATCAGCCCCAGCATTTT.